This TCR beta chain comes out of a study of T cells in Graves' hyperthyroidism and ophthalmopathy. V shed 1 base, J shed 0 bases, and the junction held 8 bases outside the gene matches. This CDR3 region has 17 residues. Over 18 months, lack of ophthalmopathy progression marked Graves' hyperthyroidism as stable. It was uncontrolled infection, other autoimmune disease, pregnancy or lactation that excluded patients. On the basis of clinical symptoms, serum thyroxine and TRAb, thyroid ultrasound and orbital computed tomography, diagnoses were made. TCR beta CDR3 regions were amplified from RNA. A first-round RT-PCR of the TCR CDR3 used the HTBI primer set. TCRdb re-called the multiplex PCR reads through MiXCR, storing one row per CDR3 protein. The data contain 350,000 to 400,000 distinct CDR3 sequences, roughly 19% of them singletons.

This clonotype originated in a woman younger than 35 with Graves' hyperthyroidism. The sequenced sample consisted of blood. V usage is TRBV12-3 or TRBV12-4 and J usage is TRBJ1-2; TRBD1 matches 7 bases. The CDR3: CASSLGTGITTNYGYTF. CDR3 coding DNA: TGTGCCAGCAGTTTAGGGACAGGAATTACAACTAACTATGGCTACACCTTC.